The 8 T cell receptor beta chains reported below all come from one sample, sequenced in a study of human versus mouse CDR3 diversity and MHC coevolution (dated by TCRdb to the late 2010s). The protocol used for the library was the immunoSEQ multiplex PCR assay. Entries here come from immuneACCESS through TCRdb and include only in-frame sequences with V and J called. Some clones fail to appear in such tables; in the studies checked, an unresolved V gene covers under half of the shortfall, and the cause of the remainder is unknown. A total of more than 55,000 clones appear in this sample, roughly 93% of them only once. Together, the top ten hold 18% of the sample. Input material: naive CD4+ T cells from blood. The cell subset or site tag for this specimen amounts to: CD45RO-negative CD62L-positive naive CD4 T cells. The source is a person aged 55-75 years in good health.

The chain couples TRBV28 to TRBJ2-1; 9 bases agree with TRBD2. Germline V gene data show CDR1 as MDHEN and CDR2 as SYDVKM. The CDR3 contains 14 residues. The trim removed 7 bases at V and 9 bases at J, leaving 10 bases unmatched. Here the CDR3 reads CASTPGGGRVEQFF. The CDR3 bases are TGTGCCAGCACTCCCGGGGGCGGGAGGGTTGAGCAGTTCTTC. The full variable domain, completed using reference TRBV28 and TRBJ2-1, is DVKVTQSSRYLVKRTGEKVFLECVQDMDHENMFWYRQDPGLGLRLIYFSYDVKMKEKGDIPEGYSVSREKKERFSLILESASTNQTSMYLCASTPGGGRVEQFFGPGTRLTVL.

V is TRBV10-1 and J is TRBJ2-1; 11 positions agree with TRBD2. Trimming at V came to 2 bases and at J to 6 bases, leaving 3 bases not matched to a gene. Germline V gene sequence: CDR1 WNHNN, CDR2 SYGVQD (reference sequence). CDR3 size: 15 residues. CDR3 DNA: TGCGCCAGCAGTGAGACTAGCGGGAGTTTCAATGAGCAGTTCTTC. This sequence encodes CASSETSGSFNEQFF.

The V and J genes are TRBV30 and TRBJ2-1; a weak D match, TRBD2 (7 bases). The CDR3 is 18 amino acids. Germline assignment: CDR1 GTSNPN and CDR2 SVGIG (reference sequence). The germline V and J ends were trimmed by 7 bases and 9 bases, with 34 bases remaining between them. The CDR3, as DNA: TGTGCCTTTAACACCAAGGGGGGTTCGGCGGGAGTTGGGGGTGAGCAGTTCTTC. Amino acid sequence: CAFNTKGGSAGVGGEQFF. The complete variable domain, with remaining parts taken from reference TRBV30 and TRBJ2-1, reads SQTIHQWPATLVQPVGSPLSLECTVEGTSNPNLYWYRQAAGRGLQLLFYSVGIGQISSEVPQNLSASRPQDRQFILSSKKLLLSDSGFYLCAFNTKGGSAGVGGEQFFGPGTRLTVL.

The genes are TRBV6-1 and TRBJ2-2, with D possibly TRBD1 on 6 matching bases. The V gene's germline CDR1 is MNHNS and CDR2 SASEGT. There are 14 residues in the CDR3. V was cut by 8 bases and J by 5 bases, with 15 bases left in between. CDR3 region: CASGGVTGTGELFF. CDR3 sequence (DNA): TGTGCCAGCGGAGGAGTTACAGGGACCGGGGAGCTGTTTTTT.

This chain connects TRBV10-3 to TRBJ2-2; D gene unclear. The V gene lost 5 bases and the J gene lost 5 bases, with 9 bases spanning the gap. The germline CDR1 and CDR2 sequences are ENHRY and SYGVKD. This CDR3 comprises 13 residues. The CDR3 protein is CAISRLGTGELFF. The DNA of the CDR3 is TGTGCCATCAGTAGACTTGGGACCGGGGAGCTGTTTTTT.

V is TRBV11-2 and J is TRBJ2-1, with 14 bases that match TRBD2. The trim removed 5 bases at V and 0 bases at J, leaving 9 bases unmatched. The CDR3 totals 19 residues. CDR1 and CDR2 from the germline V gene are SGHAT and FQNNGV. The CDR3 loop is CASSPLRTSGGSSYNEQFF. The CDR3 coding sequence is TGTGCCAGCAGCCCCCTTCGGACTAGCGGGGGGAGCTCCTACAATGAGCAGTTCTTC.

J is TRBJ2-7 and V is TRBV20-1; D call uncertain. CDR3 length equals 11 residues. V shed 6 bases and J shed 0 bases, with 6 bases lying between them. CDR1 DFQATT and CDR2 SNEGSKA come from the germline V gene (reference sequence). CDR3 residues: CSALSSYEQYF. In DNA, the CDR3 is TGCAGTGCCTTGAGCTCCTACGAGCAGTACTTC.

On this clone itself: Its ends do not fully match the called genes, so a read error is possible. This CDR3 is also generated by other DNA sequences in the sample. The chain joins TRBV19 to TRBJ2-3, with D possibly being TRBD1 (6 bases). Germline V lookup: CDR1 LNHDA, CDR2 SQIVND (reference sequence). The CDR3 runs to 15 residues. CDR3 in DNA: TGTGCTAGTAGTATTCAGGGGTTGAGGACAGATACGCAGTATTTT. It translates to CASSIQGLRTDTQYF.